A single sample is the source of the 24 T cell receptor beta chains below, sequenced in a study of blood T cell repertoires in COVID-19. The method was immunoSEQ multiplex PCR; TCRdb's version includes in-frame clones alone and lacks a portion of them. The sample lists some 360,000 clones; about 92% were seen once. Sequencing input: peripheral blood. The source of these receptors is a woman in her sixties or seventies with COVID-19, enrolled during active disease.

J is TRBJ1-1 and V is TRBV25-1; D gene ambiguous. The CDR3 loop spans 13 amino acids. The V gene's germline CDR1 is MGHDK and CDR2 SYGVNS. V was cut by 1 base and J by 6 bases, with 9 bases left in between. The CDR3 spells CASSELGESEAFF. In nucleotides, the CDR3 is TGTGCCAGCAGTGAATTAGGAGAGTCTGAAGCTTTCTTT.

The chain is built from TRBV18 and TRBJ1-1; D is perhaps TRBD1 (6 bases). Trimming removed 0 bases from V and 10 bases from J, with 9 bases in between. CDR1 and CDR2 from the germline V gene are KGHSH and LQKENI. The CDR3 is 12 amino acids. In DNA form, the CDR3 reads TGTGCCAGCTCACCACCCCAACAGGGAGCTTTCTTT. This gives the protein CASSPPQQGAFF.

V usage is TRBV9 and J usage is TRBJ1-2; D may be TRBD1 (5 bases). Germline CDR1 is SGDLS and CDR2 is YYNGEE. CDR3 length: 13 residues. The V and J ends lost 3 bases and 5 bases respectively, with 11 bases between them. The CDR3 is CASSGTGFYGYTF. CDR3 sequence (DNA): TGTGCCAGCAGCGGAACAGGCTTTTATGGCTACACCTTC.

The rearrangement joins TRBV25-1 to TRBJ2-1, with D tentatively TRBD2 (7 bases). The V end was cut by 5 bases, the J end by 5 bases, with 16 bases between. This CDR3 is built from 15 residues. Germline values: CDR1 MGHDK, CDR2 SYGVNS. Here the CDR3 reads CASSFMGGPHNEQFF. In DNA, the CDR3 is TGTGCCAGCAGTTTTATGGGGGGGCCCCACAATGAGCAGTTCTTC.

This clone has more than one count but fewer than ten. CDR3: CASSDPGGYGYTF. CDR3 coding DNA: TGTGCCAGCAGCGACCCAGGGGGCTATGGCTACACCTTC. The chain carries TRBV9 and TRBJ1-2; TRBD1 aligns across 7 bases. V shed 3 bases and J 4 bases; nucleotides not matched to a gene: 3. Germline V CDR1 and CDR2: SGDLS, YYNGEE. The CDR3 loop spans 13 amino acids.

V usage is TRBV6-2 or TRBV6-3 and J usage is TRBJ1-2, with a tentative D call TRBD1 (6 bases). The V end lost 6 bases, the J end lost 8 bases, and 13 bases lay between the germline ends. Germline values: CDR1 MNHEY, CDR2 SVGEGT. This CDR3 has 12 amino acids. CDR3 sequence reads: CASSTTGSGYTF. CDR3 coding DNA: TGTGCCAGCAGCACCACAGGGTCCGGCTACACCTTC.

The chain recombines TRBV10-3 with TRBJ1-2, with 9 positions matching TRBD1. The CDR3 length is 12 residues. With 4 bases clipped from V and 6 bases from J, the junction kept 0 bases outside the gene matches. Germline lookup yields CDR1 ENHRY and CDR2 SYGVKD. CDR3 in amino acids: CAISGTGDGYTF. The DNA of the CDR3 is TGTGCCATCAGTGGGACAGGGGATGGCTACACCTTC.

The genes are TRBV18 and TRBJ1-2; no definite D call. V gave up 3 bases and J gave up 5 bases, with 16 bases separating them. Germline-derived CDR1 and CDR2 are KGHSH and LQKENI. This CDR3 region has 15 residues. Here the CDR3 DNA reads TGTGCCAGCTCACCGTTGACTGACGGGTTTTATGGCTACACCTTC. It translates to CASSPLTDGFYGYTF.

The CDR3 spells CASSLGHPSAEAFF. The CDR3 DNA sequence: TGTGCCAGCAGCTTGGGACACCCATCGGCTGAAGCTTTCTTT. The chain carries TRBV5-6 and TRBJ1-1, with D uncertain. The germline V gene has CDR1 SGHDT and CDR2 YYEEEE. Deletions cut 0 bases from V and 6 bases from J, with 12 bases between. The CDR3 covers 14 residues.

The chain joins TRBV5-1 to TRBJ1-1; TRBD1 agrees at 11 bases. V trimming: 4 bases; J trimming: 5 bases; junction bases outside the gene matches: 7. Germline CDR1 and CDR2: SGHRS and YFSETQ. The CDR3 consists of 15 residues. The CDR3 here is CASSPMGQGGTEAFF. CDR3 nucleotide sequence: TGCGCCAGCAGCCCGATGGGACAGGGGGGTACTGAAGCTTTCTTT.

This chain joins TRBV5-8 and TRBJ2-6, with D maybe TRBD2 (6 bases). V lost 4 bases and J lost 1, with 18 bases in between. CDR1 is SGHTS, CDR2 YDEGEE, per germline. The CDR3 totals 18 residues. CDR3 sequence: CASSAGTFSASGANVLTF. In DNA form, the CDR3 reads TGTGCCAGCAGCGCCGGGACTTTCTCGGCTTCTGGGGCCAACGTCCTGACTTTC.

The chain uses TRBV2 and TRBJ1-4; D possibly corresponds to TRBD1 (6 bases). V gave up 2 bases and J gave up 10 bases, with 17 bases separating them. Germline CDR1 and CDR2: SNHLY and FYNNEI. The CDR3 is 15 residues long. CDR3 in amino acids: CASSELQGPTGKLFF. The CDR3 DNA follows: TGTGCCAGCAGTGAATTACAGGGACCGACGGGAAAACTGTTTTTT.

The V gene is TRBV7-3, the J gene TRBJ2-5; 9 bases fit TRBD1. Trimming removed 6 bases from V and 5 bases from J; junction bases left unmatched: 10. CDR3 size: 15 residues. CDR1 is SGHTA, CDR2 FQGTGA, per germline. The CDR3 protein is CASSIQQGARETQYF. DNA for the CDR3: TGTGCCAGCAGTATACAACAGGGGGCGCGTGAGACCCAGTACTTC.

This chain links TRBV28 with TRBJ1-2; 9 bases are a match to TRBD1. J lost 6 bases, V lost 2 bases, and 10 bases had no gene match. Per the germline V gene, CDR1 is MDHEN and CDR2 is SYDVKM. CDR3 size: 16 residues. The CDR3 spells CASSLTLGQGRDGYTF. The CDR3 nucleotides read TGTGCCAGCAGTTTAACCCTTGGACAGGGGCGAGATGGCTACACCTTC.

This clone was seen a single time. The chain couples TRBV7-8 to TRBJ2-7; no firm D call. Germline V gene sequence: CDR1 SGHVS, CDR2 FQNEAQ. The V gene lost 5 bases and the J gene lost 0 bases, with 17 bases spanning the gap. This CDR3 contains 16 residues. The CDR3 loop is CASSPIVPPGSYEQYF. The CDR3 nucleotides read TGTGCCAGCAGCCCTATTGTGCCGCCGGGCTCCTACGAGCAGTACTTC.

This clone has a single count. The chain has TRBV11-2 and TRBJ1-2, with 8 bases matching TRBD1. The CDR3 covers 14 residues. V shed 4 bases and J 7 bases; nucleotides not matched to a gene: 8. Germline lookup yields CDR1 SGHAT and CDR2 FQNNGV. The CDR3 reads CASSSIRQGPGYTF. CDR3 nucleotide sequence: TGTGCCAGCAGCTCGATTCGACAGGGGCCTGGCTACACCTTC.

This sequence joins TRBV9 and TRBJ2-1, with D perhaps TRBD2 (6 bases). V was trimmed by 3 bases and J by 5 bases, leaving 15 bases between them. Germline V CDR1 and CDR2: SGDLS, YYNGEE. This CDR3 is 15 amino acids long. The CDR3 DNA reads TGTGCCAGCAGCGGAGGGTGGGGCGGGAACAATGAGCAGTTCTTC. The encoded protein is CASSGGWGGNNEQFF.

The chain couples TRBV28 to TRBJ1-1; 9 nucleotides agree with TRBD1. The germline CDR1 and CDR2 sequences are MDHEN and SYDVKM. The V segment lost 1 base and the J segment 1 base; nucleotides outside the gene matches: 13. CDR3 length: 19 amino acids. The CDR3 bases are TGTGCCAGCAGTTTATTCGCCCCGGGACAGGGAATTGGGAACACTGAAGCTTTCTTT. Translation gives CASSLFAPGQGIGNTEAFF.

V usage is TRBV18 and J usage is TRBJ2-5, with 8 bases lining up with TRBD1. Germline-derived CDR1 and CDR2 are KGHSH and LQKENI. The CDR3 covers 14 residues. Losses at the gene ends were 1 base for V and 10 bases for J; bases not matched to a gene: 8. DNA for the CDR3: TGTGCCAGCTCACCACGGGGACAGGCTTTCCTCCAGTACTTC. Its translation: CASSPRGQAFLQYF.

V and J are TRBV11-3 and TRBJ2-2; 11 bases fit TRBD2. The J segment lost 4 bases and the V segment lost 1 base, leaving 2 bases of the junction unmatched. CDR3 size: 16 residues. Germline V gene data show CDR1 as SGHNT and CDR2 as YENEEA. This chain's CDR3 is CASSLGLAGSTGELFF. As DNA, the CDR3 is TGTGCCAGCAGCTTAGGACTAGCGGGGAGCACCGGGGAGCTGTTTTTT.

This clone was recorded many times. This rearrangement joins TRBV4-1 to TRBJ2-7; 9 positions agree with TRBD1. This CDR3 is 16 amino acids long. CDR1 and CDR2 (germline): MGHRA, YSYEKL. The ends lost 1 base at V and 1 base at J; junction bases unmatched: 5. The CDR3 spells CASSQGTGAASYEQYF. The CDR3 DNA sequence: TGCGCCAGCAGCCAAGGGACAGGGGCCGCTTCCTACGAGCAGTACTTC.

The rearrangement uses TRBV24-1 and TRBJ2-1; 9 bases line up with TRBD1. Trimming removed 3 bases from V and 6 bases from J; junction bases left unmatched: 8. Looked up from germline, CDR1 is KGHDR and CDR2 is SFDVKD. The CDR3 has 16 amino acids. CDR3 sequence (DNA): TGTGCCACCAGTGATCCGGGACAGGGTCCCCTCAATGAGCAGTTCTTC. Its translation: CATSDPGQGPLNEQFF.

The gene calls are TRBV29-1 and TRBJ1-3; D is possibly TRBD1 (6 bases). Trimming shortened V by 7 bases and J by 4 bases, and 14 bases separated the two germline ends. In germline, CDR1 is SQVTM, CDR2 ANQGSEA. The CDR3 runs to 13 residues. The CDR3 protein is CSARTVGGNTIYF. DNA of the CDR3: TGCAGCGCCCGGACAGTGGGGGGAAACACCATATATTTT.

This chain joins TRBV11-2 and TRBJ1-1; D unclear. Germline assignment: CDR1 SGHAT and CDR2 FQNNGV. Trimming cost V 5 bases and J 2 bases, with 6 bases left between them. The CDR3 contains 12 residues. The CDR3 sequence: CASSHFNTEAFF. The CDR3 DNA reads TGTGCCAGCAGCCATTTTAACACTGAAGCTTTCTTT.